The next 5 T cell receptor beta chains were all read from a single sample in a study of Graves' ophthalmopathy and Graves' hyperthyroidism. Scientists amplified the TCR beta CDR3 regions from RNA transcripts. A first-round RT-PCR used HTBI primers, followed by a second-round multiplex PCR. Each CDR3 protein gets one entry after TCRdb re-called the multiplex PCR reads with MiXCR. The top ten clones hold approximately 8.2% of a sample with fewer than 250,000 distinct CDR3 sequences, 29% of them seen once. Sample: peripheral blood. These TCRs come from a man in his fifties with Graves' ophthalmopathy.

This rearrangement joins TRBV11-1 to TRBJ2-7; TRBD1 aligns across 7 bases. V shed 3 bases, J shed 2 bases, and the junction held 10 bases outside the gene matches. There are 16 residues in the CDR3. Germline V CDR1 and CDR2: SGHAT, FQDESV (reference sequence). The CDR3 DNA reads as TGTGCCAGCAGCTTGGATGTAGACAGGGCCACCTACGAGCAGTACTTC. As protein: CASSLDVDRATYEQYF.

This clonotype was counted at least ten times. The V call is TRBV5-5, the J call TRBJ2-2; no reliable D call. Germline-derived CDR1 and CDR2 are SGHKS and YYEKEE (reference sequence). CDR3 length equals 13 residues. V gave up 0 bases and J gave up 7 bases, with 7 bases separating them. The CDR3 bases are TGTGCCAGCAGCTTGGAAGTTCACGGGGAGCTGTTTTTT. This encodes CASSLEVHGELFF.

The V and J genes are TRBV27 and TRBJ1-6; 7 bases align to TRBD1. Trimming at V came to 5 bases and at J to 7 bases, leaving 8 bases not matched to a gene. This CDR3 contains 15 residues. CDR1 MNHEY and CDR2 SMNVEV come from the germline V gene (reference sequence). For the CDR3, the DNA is TGTGCCAGCAGTAAAGACAGGGTCGAAAATTCACCCCTCCACTTT. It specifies CASSKDRVENSPLHF.

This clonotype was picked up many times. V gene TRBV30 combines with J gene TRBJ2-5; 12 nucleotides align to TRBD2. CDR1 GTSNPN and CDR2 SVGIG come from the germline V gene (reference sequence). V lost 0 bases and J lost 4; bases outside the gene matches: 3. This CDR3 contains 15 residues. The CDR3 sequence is CAWSVPTSGRETQYF. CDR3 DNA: TGTGCCTGGAGTGTGCCGACTAGCGGGAGAGAGACCCAGTACTTC.

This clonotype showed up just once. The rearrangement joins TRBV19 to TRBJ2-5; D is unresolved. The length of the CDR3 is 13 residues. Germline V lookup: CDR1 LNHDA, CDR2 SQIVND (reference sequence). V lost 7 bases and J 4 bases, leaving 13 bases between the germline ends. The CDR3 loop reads CASNPLPRETQYF. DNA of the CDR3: TGTGCCAGTAACCCATTGCCCCGAGAGACCCAGTACTTC.